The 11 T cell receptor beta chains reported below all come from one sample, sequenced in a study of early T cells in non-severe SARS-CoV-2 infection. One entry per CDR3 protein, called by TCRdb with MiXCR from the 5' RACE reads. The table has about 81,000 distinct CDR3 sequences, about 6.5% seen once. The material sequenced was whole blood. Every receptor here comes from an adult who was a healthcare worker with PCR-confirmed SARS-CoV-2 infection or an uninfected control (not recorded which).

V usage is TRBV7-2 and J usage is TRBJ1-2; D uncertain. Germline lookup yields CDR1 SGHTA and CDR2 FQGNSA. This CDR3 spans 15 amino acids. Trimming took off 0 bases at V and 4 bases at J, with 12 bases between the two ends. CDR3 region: CASSLALDRAYGYTF. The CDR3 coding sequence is TGTGCCAGCAGCTTAGCCCTAGACCGAGCCTATGGCTACACCTTC.

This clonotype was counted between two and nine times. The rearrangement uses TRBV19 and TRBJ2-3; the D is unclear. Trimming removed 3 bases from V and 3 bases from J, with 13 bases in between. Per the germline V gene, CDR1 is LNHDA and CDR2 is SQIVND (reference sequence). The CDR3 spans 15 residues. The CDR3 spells CASSMRRQGTDTQYF. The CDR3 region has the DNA TGTGCCAGTAGTATGAGGCGCCAAGGGACAGATACGCAGTATTTT.

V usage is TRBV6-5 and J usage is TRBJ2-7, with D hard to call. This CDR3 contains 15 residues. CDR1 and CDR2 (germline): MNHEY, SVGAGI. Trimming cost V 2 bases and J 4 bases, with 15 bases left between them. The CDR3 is CASSYPKNGRYEQYF. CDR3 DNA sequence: TGTGCCAGCAGTTACCCTAAGAATGGGCGGTACGAGCAGTACTTC.

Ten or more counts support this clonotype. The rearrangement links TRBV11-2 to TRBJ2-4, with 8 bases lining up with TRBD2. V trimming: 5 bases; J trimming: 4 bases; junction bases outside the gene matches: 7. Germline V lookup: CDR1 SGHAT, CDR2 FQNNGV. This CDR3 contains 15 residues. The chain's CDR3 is CASSISGANKNIQYF. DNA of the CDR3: TGTGCCAGCAGCATTAGCGGGGCGAATAAAAACATTCAGTACTTC.

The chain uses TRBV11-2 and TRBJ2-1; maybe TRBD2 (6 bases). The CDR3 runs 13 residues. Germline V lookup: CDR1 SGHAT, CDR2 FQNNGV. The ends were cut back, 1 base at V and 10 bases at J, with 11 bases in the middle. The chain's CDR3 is CASSLGRVEEQFF. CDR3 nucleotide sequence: TGTGCCAGCAGCTTAGGGAGGGTGGAGGAGCAGTTCTTC.

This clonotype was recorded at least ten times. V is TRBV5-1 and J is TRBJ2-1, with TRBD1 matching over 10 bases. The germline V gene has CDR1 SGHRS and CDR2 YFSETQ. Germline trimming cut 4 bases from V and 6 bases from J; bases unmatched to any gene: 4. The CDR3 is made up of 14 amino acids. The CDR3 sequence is CASSLRTGGNEQFF. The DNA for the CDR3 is TGCGCCAGCAGCCTCCGGACAGGGGGCAATGAGCAGTTCTTC. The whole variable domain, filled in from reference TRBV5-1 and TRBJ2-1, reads KAGVTQTPRYLIKTRGQQVTLSCSPISGHRSVSWYQQTPGQGLQFLFEYFSETQRNKGNFPGRFSGRQFSNSRSEMNVSTLELGDSALYLCASSLRTGGNEQFFGPGTRLTVL.

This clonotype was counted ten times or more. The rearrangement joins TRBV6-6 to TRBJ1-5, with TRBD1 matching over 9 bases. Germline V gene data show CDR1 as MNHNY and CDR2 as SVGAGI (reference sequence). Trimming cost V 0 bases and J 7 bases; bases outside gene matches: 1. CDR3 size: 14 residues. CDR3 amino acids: CASSYSTGGQPQHF. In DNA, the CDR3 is TGTGCCAGCAGTTACTCGACAGGGGGGCAGCCCCAGCATTTT.

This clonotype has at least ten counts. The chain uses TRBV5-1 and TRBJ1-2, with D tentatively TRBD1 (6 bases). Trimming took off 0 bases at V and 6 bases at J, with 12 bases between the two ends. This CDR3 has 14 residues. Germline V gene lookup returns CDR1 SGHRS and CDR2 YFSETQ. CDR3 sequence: CASSLGAGENGYTF. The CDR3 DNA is TGCGCCAGCAGCTTGGGGGCAGGGGAAAATGGCTACACCTTC. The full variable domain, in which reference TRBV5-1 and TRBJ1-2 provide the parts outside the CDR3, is KAGVTQTPRYLIKTRGQQVTLSCSPISGHRSVSWYQQTPGQGLQFLFEYFSETQRNKGNFPGRFSGRQFSNSRSEMNVSTLELGDSALYLCASSLGAGENGYTFGSGTRLTVV.

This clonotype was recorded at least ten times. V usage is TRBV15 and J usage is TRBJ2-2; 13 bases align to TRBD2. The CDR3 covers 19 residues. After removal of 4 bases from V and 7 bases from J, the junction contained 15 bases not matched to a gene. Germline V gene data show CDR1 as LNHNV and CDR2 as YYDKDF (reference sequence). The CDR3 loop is CATSNTGLAGAYHIGELFF. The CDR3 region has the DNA TGTGCCACCAGCAATACCGGACTAGCGGGAGCTTATCATATCGGGGAGCTGTTTTTT.

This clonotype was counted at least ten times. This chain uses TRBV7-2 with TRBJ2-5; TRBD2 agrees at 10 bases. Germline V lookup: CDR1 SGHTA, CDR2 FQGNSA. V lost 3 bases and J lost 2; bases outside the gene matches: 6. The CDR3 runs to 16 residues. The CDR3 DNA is TGTGCCAGCAGCTTCCGGACTAGCGGAACGCAAGAGACCCAGTACTTC. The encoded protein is CASSFRTSGTQETQYF.

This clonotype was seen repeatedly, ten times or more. The CDR3: CASSGTQGYYGYTF. The CDR3 nucleotides are TGTGCCAGTAGTGGGACACAGGGATACTATGGCTACACCTTC. The genes are TRBV19 and TRBJ1-2, with a weak D call TRBD1 (6 bases). The CDR3 is 14 amino acids. Germline CDR1 is LNHDA and CDR2 is SQIVND (reference sequence). Trimming removed 5 bases from V and 3 bases from J, with 13 bases in between. Variable domain in full (rest from reference TRBV19 and TRBJ1-2): DGGITQSPKYLFRKEGQNVTLSCEQNLNHDAMYWYRQDPGQGLRLIYYSQIVNDFQKGDIAEGYSVSREKKESFPLTVTSAQKNPTAFYLCASSGTQGYYGYTFGSGTRLTVV.